Listed here are 3 T cell receptor beta chains from one sample, sequenced in a study of shared clonotypes between healthy human individuals. Method: immunoSEQ multiplex PCR; TCRdb's copy keeps in-frame clones and lacks some. The table lists 640,000 or so clones, 60% to 80% of them singletons. Sequencing input: memory CD4+ T cells sorted from blood. Subset denoted: CD45RA-negative fraction. The receptors originated from a woman aged 25 to 45 in good health.

The rearrangement joins TRBV5-1 to TRBJ2-7, with TRBD1 as a possible D gene (6 bases). Germline values: CDR1 SGHRS, CDR2 YFSETQ. CDR3 length: 14 amino acids. The germline V and J ends were trimmed by 4 bases and 2 bases, with 13 bases remaining between them. Here the CDR3 reads CASSPPGQAYEQYF. CDR3 nucleotide sequence: TGCGCCAGCAGCCCACCGGGACAAGCCTACGAGCAGTACTTC. Variable domain in full (rest from reference TRBV5-1 and TRBJ2-7): KAGVTQTPRYLIKTRGQQVTLSCSPISGHRSVSWYQQTPGQGLQFLFEYFSETQRNKGNFPGRFSGRQFSNSRSEMNVSTLELGDSALYLCASSPPGQAYEQYFGPGTRLTVT.

This sequence joins TRBV6-1 and TRBJ2-1, with 7 nucleotides matching TRBD2. This CDR3 has 17 amino acids. V trimming: 4 bases; J trimming: 0 bases; junction bases outside the gene matches: 9. The V gene's germline CDR1 is MNHNS and CDR2 SASEGT. As DNA, the CDR3 is TGTGCCAGCAGTGCCCCTCGGGTAGCGGGCTCCTACAATGAGCAGTTCTTC. It is translated as CASSAPRVAGSYNEQFF.

J is TRBJ2-5 and V is TRBV30; D ambiguous. The end of the DNA aligns better with TRBJ2-7, so the J call may be wrong. Germline V lookup: CDR1 GTSNPN, CDR2 SVGIG (reference sequence). The CDR3 is 11 residues long. The CDR3 DNA follows: TGTGCCTGGAGTGCTACCTACGAGCAGTACTTC. Translation: CAWSATYEQYF.